This T cell receptor (beta chain) was documented in a study of OX40 agonist ivuxolimab in advanced cancers. The wider study: Participants, 70% to 90% male, averaged roughly 55 years of age, ranging from roughly 20 to 79.

The study, taken as a whole, reports: Expanded peripheral T cells had an undetermined antigen specificity.

Assay: immunoSEQ multiplex PCR; the TCRdb copy retains only in-frame clones and omits some. This table holds about 61,000 clones, roughly 87% found once. In regard to this clone: Its antigen is as yet unknown.

The specimen comprised CD4+ or CD8+ T cells sorted from blood, sampled in a trial of the OX40 agonist ivuxolimab. This receptor was obtained from an adult with an advanced solid tumor such as melanoma, head and neck, liver or kidney cancer.

CDR3 DNA: TGTGCCAGCAGGATGGGACTAGCGGGGCAAGAGACCCAGTACTTC. Translating it yields CASRMGLAGQETQYF. This chain connects TRBV6-1 to TRBJ2-5; TRBD2 aligns across 13 bases. V shed 6 bases and J 2 bases; nucleotides not matched to a gene: 3. The germline V gene has CDR1 MNHNS and CDR2 SASEGT. CDR3 length equals 15 residues.